This T cell receptor (beta chain) was sequenced during a study of graft-versus-host responses after intestinal transplantation. Looking at the study overall: Anti-thymocyte globulin induction, then tacrolimus and steroids for about 3 years, went to all recipients.

Study-wide results and caveats: Elevated graft-versus-host to host-versus-graft clonal ratios in allografts were recorded for patients with graft-donor T cell macrochimerism. Maximum circulating GvH clone levels tracked with early post-transplant HvG decreases.

A word on this clone: Antigen specificity is unknown.

Germline V gives CDR1 SQVTM, CDR2 ANQGSEA. The CDR3 extends over 13 amino acids. V dropped 8 bases and J dropped 0; count of bases not matched to a gene: 2. Method: immunoSEQ multiplex PCR; TCRdb's copy keeps in-frame clones and lacks some. This table holds over 80,000 clones, around 93% found once. The TCR was taken from a human donor who was the organ donor for an intestinal transplant. Specimen: unstimulated CD8+ T cells sorted from spleen or lymph node cells, collected before transplant. This chain joins TRBV29-1 and TRBJ2-1, with 9 bases fitting TRBD1. The DNA of the CDR3 is TGCAGCACGGACAGGGGCTCCTACAATGAGCAGTTCTTC. Amino acids: CSTDRGSYNEQFF.